The present entry profiles one T cell receptor beta chain with its context. The CDR3 sequence is 17 residues long. V was pared by 0 bases and J by 5 bases, with 11 bases of the junction left unmatched. In germline, CDR1 is LGHNA, CDR2 YSLEER. This record comes from a study of shared T cell receptors in the human thymus. Profiled with immunoSEQ multiplex PCR; TCRdb holds only in-frame clones, not every one. The table lists hundreds of thousands of clones, around nine tenths of them singletons. These data also featured in a second study, about human thymus T cells.

The TCR sequence derives from a boy younger than two with a congenital heart defect. The chain is built from TRBV4-3 and TRBJ2-7; 9 bases fit TRBD2. The material sequenced was thymocytes. The CDR3 nucleotides are TGCGCCAGCAGCCAAGATCGGGGTAGCGGGAGTCGGGACGAGCAGTACTTC. Translation gives CASSQDRGSGSRDEQYF.